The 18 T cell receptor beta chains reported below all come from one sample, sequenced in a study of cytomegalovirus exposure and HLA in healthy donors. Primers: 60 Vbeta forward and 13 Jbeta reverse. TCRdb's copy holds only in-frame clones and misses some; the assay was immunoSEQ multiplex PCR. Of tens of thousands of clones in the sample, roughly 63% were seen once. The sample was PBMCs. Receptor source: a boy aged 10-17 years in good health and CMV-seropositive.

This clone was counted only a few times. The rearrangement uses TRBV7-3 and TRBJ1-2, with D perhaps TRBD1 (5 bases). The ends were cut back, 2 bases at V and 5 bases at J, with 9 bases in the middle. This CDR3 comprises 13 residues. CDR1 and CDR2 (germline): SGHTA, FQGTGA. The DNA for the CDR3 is TGTGCCAGCAGCTTAGGCGCAGGGTATGGCTACACCTTC. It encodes CASSLGAGYGYTF.

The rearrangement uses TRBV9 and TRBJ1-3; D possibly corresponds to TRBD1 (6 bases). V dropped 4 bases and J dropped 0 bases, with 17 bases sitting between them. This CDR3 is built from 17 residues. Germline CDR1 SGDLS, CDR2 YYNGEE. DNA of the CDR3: TGTGCCAGCAGCCCTTCCGCGGGGGCTGACTCTGGAAACACCATATATTTT. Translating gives CASSPSAGADSGNTIYF.

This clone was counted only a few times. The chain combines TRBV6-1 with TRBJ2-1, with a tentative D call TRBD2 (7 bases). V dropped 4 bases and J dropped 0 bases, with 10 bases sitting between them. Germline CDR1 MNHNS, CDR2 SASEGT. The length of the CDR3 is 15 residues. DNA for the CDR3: TGTGCCAGCAGTGGCGGGGGCTCCTCCTACAATGAGCAGTTCTTC. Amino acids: CASSGGGSSYNEQFF.

The DNA of the CDR3 is TGTGCCAGCAGTGACCGGGACAGCGATCACACCATATATTTT. Translated, it gives CASSDRDSDHTIYF. The rearrangement uses TRBV6-1 and TRBJ1-3; 7 bases map to TRBD1. Germline-derived CDR1 and CDR2 are MNHNS and SASEGT. J gave up 8 bases and V 3 bases, and 7 bases lay outside the gene matches. This CDR3 is built from 14 residues.

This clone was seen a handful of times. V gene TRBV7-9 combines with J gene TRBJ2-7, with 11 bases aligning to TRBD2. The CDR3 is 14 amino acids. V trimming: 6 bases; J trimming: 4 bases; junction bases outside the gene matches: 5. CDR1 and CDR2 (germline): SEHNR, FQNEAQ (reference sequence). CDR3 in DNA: TGTGCCAGCAGTCTTAGCGGGAGGGAGTACGAGCAGTACTTC. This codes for CASSLSGREYEQYF.

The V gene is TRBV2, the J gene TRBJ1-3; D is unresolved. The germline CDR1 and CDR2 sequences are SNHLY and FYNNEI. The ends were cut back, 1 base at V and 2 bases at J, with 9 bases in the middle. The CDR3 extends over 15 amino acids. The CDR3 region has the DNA TGTGCCAGCAGTGAAGTCGATGGGCCTGGAAACACCATATATTTT. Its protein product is CASSEVDGPGNTIYF.

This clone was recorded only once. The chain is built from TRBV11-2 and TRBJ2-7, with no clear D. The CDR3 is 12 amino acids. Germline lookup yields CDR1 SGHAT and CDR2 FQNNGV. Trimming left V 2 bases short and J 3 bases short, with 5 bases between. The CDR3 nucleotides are TGTGCCAGCAGCTTAATCCTCTACGAGCAGTACTTC. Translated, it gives CASSLILYEQYF.

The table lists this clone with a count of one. CDR3 nucleotide sequence: TGCAGCGTTGACGCAGGGGGAGATGAGCAGTTCTTC. Protein sequence: CSVDAGGDEQFF. The chain joins TRBV29-1 to TRBJ2-1; 7 bases map to TRBD1. Losses at the gene ends were 3 bases for V and 8 bases for J; bases not matched to a gene: 4. Germline-derived CDR1 and CDR2 are SQVTM and ANQGSEA. This CDR3 has 12 amino acids.

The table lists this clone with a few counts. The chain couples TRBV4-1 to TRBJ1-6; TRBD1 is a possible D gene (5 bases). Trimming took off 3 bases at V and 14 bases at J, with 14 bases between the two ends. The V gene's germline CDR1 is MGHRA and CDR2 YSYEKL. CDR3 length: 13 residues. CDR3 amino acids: CASSQLGAVTLHF. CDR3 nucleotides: TGCGCCAGCAGCCAGTTAGGGGCTGTCACCCTCCACTTT.

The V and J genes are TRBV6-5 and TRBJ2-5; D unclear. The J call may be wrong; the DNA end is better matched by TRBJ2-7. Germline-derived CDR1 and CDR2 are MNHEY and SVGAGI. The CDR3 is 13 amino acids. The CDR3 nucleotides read TGTGCCAGCAGTTACTCTGTACTGTACGAGCAGTACTTC. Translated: CASSYSVLYEQYF.

The CDR3 DNA sequence: TGTGCCAGCAGCCGAACAATAGGGGCCGAGTACAATGAGCAGTTCTTC. Amino acids: CASSRTIGAEYNEQFF. The chain has TRBV27 and TRBJ2-1; a possible D gene is TRBD1 (5 bases). Germline V gives CDR1 MNHEY, CDR2 SMNVEV (reference sequence). V was shortened by 6 bases and J by 4 bases, with 19 bases between the two germline ends. The CDR3 length is 16 residues.

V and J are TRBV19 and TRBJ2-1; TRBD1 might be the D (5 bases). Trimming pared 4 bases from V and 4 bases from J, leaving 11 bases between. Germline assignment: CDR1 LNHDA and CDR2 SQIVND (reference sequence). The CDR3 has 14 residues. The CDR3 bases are TGTGCCAGTAGTAGATGGGGCCAATACAATGAGCAGTTCTTC. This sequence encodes CASSRWGQYNEQFF.

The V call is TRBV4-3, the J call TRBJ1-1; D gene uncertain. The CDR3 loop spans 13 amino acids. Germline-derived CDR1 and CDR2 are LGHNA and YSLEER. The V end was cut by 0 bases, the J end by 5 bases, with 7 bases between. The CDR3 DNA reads TGCGCCAGCAGCCAAGAAGGAGGGACTGAAGCTTTCTTT. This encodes CASSQEGGTEAFF.

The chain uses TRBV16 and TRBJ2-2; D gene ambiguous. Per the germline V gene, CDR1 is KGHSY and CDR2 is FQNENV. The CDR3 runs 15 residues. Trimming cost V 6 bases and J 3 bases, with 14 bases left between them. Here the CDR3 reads CASRRQVGHTGELFF. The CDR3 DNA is TGTGCCAGCAGAAGACAAGTGGGTCACACCGGGGAGCTGTTTTTT.

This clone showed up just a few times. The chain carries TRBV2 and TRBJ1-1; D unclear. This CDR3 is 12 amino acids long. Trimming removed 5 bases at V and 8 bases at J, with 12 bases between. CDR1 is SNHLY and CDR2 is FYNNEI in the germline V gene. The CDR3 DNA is TGTGCCAGCAGTTCGGGTGTGACCGAAGCTTTCTTT. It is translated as CASSSGVTEAFF.

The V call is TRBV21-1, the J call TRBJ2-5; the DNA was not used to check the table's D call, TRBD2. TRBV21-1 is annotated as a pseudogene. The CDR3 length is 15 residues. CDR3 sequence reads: CASSKGAEDGGTQYF. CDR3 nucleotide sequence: TGTGCCAGCAGCAAAGGGGCCGAGGACGGAGGGACCCAGTACTTC.

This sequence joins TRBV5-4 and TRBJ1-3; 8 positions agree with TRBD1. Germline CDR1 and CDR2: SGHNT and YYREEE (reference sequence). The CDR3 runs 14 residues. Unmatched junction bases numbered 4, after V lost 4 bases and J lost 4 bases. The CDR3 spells CASSQDRVGNTIYF. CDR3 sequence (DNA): TGTGCCAGCAGCCAGGACAGGGTCGGAAACACCATATATTTT.

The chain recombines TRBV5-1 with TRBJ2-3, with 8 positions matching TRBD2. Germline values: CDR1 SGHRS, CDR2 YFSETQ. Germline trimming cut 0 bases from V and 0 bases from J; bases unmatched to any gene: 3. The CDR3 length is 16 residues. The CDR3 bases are TGCGCCAGCAGCTTGGTAGCGGGGACTAGCACAGATACGCAGTATTTT. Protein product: CASSLVAGTSTDTQYF.